This is a list of T cell receptor beta chains from one sample in a study of CD8+CD57+ T cells in acquired aplastic anemia. TCRdb independently ran MiXCR on the reads; one entry per CDR3 protein. The sample lists over 250,000 distinct CDR3 sequences, 56% occurring once. Sequencing used sorted CD4+, CD8+, or CD8+CD57+ T cells (not recorded which) from PBMCs. These receptor sequences come from a human donor with aplastic anemia. The CDR3 runs from the conserved cysteine through the conserved F or W. Fields, in order: clone size, J gene, V gene, D gene, CDR3 DNA, CDR3 protein. D genes are given only for firm matches. Not all rows give a size; the values are once, few, many and, for expanded clones, a class.

clone_size: NA
j_call: TRBJ2-1
v_call: TRBV29-1
d_call: NA
cdr3_nt: TGCAGCGTGGTACCCTCCCTAGCGCCGGAGCAGTTCTTC
cdr3_aa: CSVVPSLAPEQFF

clone_size: NA
j_call: TRBJ1-2
v_call: TRBV7-2
d_call: TRBD1
cdr3_nt: TGTGCCAGCAGCTCTCTCGGGACAGATTATGGCTACACCTTC
cdr3_aa: CASSSLGTDYGYTF

clone_size: NA
j_call: TRBJ1-1
v_call: TRBV5-1
d_call: NA
cdr3_nt: TGCGCCAGCGGGGTTACACTCAGCGACACTGAAGCTTTCTTT
cdr3_aa: CASGVTLSDTEAFF

clone_size: NA
j_call: TRBJ2-7
v_call: TRBV20-1
d_call: TRBD1
cdr3_nt: TGCAGTCCCCTTAGACAGGGCCGAGACTACGAGCAGTACTTC
cdr3_aa: CSPLRQGRDYEQYF

clone_size: NA
j_call: TRBJ1-2
v_call: TRBV19
d_call: NA
cdr3_nt: TGTGCCAGTAGTATAGGGGACGCGGTGCGTGGCTACACCTTC
cdr3_aa: CASSIGDAVRGYTF

clone_size: NA
j_call: TRBJ2-5
v_call: TRBV20-1
d_call: TRBD1
cdr3_nt: TGCAGTGCTAATTCGAGGGACAGCGGACGAGAGACCCAGTACTTC
cdr3_aa: CSANSRDSGRETQYF

clone_size: NA
j_call: TRBJ2-1
v_call: TRBV19
d_call: TRBD2
cdr3_nt: TGTGCCAGTAGTATGACGCTAGCGGGGAACAACAATGAGCAGTTCTTC
cdr3_aa: CASSMTLAGNNNEQFF

clone_size: NA
j_call: TRBJ2-3
v_call: TRBV7-2
d_call: TRBD2
cdr3_nt: TGTGCCAGCACCCCCCGATCACTAGCGGGGGGGACCACCGGACAGGTGGGCACAGATACGCAGTATTTT
cdr3_aa: CASTPRSLAGGTTGQVGTDTQYF

clone_size: NA
j_call: TRBJ2-3
v_call: TRBV6-4
d_call: TRBD1
cdr3_nt: TGTGCCAGCGGTGGACAGGGAACAGATACGCAGTATTTT
cdr3_aa: CASGGQGTDTQYF

clone_size: few
j_call: TRBJ2-2
v_call: TRBV7-6
d_call: NA
cdr3_nt: TGTGCCAGCAGCTCACAGGGTTCAGGCACCGGGGAGCTGTTTTTT
cdr3_aa: CASSSQGSGTGELFF

clone_size: once
j_call: TRBJ2-1
v_call: TRBV7-3
d_call: TRBD2
cdr3_nt: TGTGCCGGCAGCGCCGAGGGACTAGCGGACTACAATGAGCAGTTCTTC
cdr3_aa: CAGSAEGLADYNEQFF

clone_size: NA
j_call: TRBJ1-2
v_call: TRBV5-4
d_call: NA
cdr3_nt: TGTGCCAGCAGCTTAACGGGCTGGGGGACTAACTATGGCTACACCTTC
cdr3_aa: CASSLTGWGTNYGYTF

clone_size: NA
j_call: TRBJ2-3
v_call: TRBV2
d_call: TRBD1
cdr3_nt: TGTGCCAGCAGTGAGGACAGGGGCCTTCCTACGCAGTATTTT
cdr3_aa: CASSEDRGLPTQYF

clone_size: many
j_call: TRBJ2-7
v_call: TRBV3-1
d_call: NA
cdr3_nt: TGTGCCAGCAGCCTCACAGGGGGGGCCGAGCAGTACTTC
cdr3_aa: CASSLTGGAEQYF

clone_size: NA
j_call: TRBJ2-7
v_call: TRBV20-1
d_call: NA
cdr3_nt: TGCAGTGCCCAAGGGGGAAACTCCTACGAGCAGTACTTC
cdr3_aa: CSAQGGNSYEQYF

clone_size: once
j_call: TRBJ2-5
v_call: TRBV24-1
d_call: NA
cdr3_nt: TGTGCCACCAGTACGGGGCTCGGGGGCCGTGACCAAGAGACCCAGTACTTC
cdr3_aa: CATSTGLGGRDQETQYF

clone_size: NA
j_call: TRBJ2-5
v_call: TRBV24-1
d_call: TRBD2
cdr3_nt: TGTGCCACCAGTGATGCCGGGACTAGTGGCGAGACCCAGTACTTC
cdr3_aa: CATSDAGTSGETQYF

clone_size: many
j_call: TRBJ2-3
v_call: TRBV10-3
d_call: NA
cdr3_nt: TGTGCCATCAACCCAGGGTCAACTACAGATACGCAGTATTTT
cdr3_aa: CAINPGSTTDTQYF

clone_size: once
j_call: TRBJ2-7
v_call: TRBV5-1
d_call: NA
cdr3_nt: TGCGCCAGCAGCTCGACGGGGGACGAGCAGTACTTC
cdr3_aa: CASSSTGDEQYF

clone_size: once
j_call: TRBJ2-3
v_call: TRBV2
d_call: NA
cdr3_nt: TGTGCCAGCAGTAAGCGCGGAGACACAGATACGCAGTATTTT
cdr3_aa: CASSKRGDTDTQYF

clone_size: once
j_call: TRBJ2-5
v_call: TRBV15
d_call: NA
cdr3_nt: TGTGCCACCAGCAGCCTCGCAGGAGGAGGGGAGACCCAGTACTTC
cdr3_aa: CATSSLAGGGETQYF

clone_size: NA
j_call: TRBJ2-1
v_call: TRBV5-1
d_call: TRBD2
cdr3_nt: TGCGCCAGCAGCTTTACACCGGGACTAGCGGCCTTCAATGAGCAGTTCTTC
cdr3_aa: CASSFTPGLAAFNEQFF

clone_size: NA
j_call: TRBJ1-2
v_call: TRBV2
d_call: NA
cdr3_nt: TGTGCCAGCAGACAAGGGCCCTATGGCTACACCTTC
cdr3_aa: CASRQGPYGYTF

clone_size: once
j_call: TRBJ2-5
v_call: TRBV9
d_call: NA
cdr3_nt: TGTGCCAGCAGCGTAGATTCCTTTGAGAATCAGCCCCAGTACTTC
cdr3_aa: CASSVDSFENQPQYF

clone_size: NA
j_call: TRBJ1-5
v_call: TRBV10-3
d_call: NA
cdr3_nt: TGTGCCATCAGTGAGTCGCGGGATAGCAATCAGCCCCAGCATTTT
cdr3_aa: CAISESRDSNQPQHF

clone_size: NA
j_call: TRBJ2-7
v_call: TRBV29-1
d_call: NA
cdr3_nt: TGCAGCGTTAACGTAGGACCCTACGAGCAGTACTTC
cdr3_aa: CSVNVGPYEQYF

clone_size: NA
j_call: TRBJ2-5
v_call: TRBV9
d_call: TRBD2
cdr3_nt: TGTGCCAGCAGCGTAGCACTAGCGGGGTCGGAGACCCAGTACTTC
cdr3_aa: CASSVALAGSETQYF

clone_size: few
j_call: TRBJ2-7
v_call: TRBV7-9
d_call: NA
cdr3_nt: TGTGCCAGCAGCTTTTCGGTGGGCGAGCAGTACTTC
cdr3_aa: CASSFSVGEQYF

clone_size: NA
j_call: TRBJ1-3
v_call: TRBV12-3/TRBV12-4
d_call: NA
cdr3_nt: TGTGCCATCCGCAGGGGCCTCGGAAACACCATATATTTT
cdr3_aa: CAIRRGLGNTIYF

clone_size: once
j_call: TRBJ2-2
v_call: TRBV7-3
d_call: NA
cdr3_nt: TGTGCCAGCAGCTTTGGTGGGGGGGGCCACACCGGGGAGCTGTTTTTT
cdr3_aa: CASSFGGGGHTGELFF

clone_size: NA
j_call: TRBJ1-6
v_call: TRBV19
d_call: TRBD1
cdr3_nt: TGTGCCAGTAGTATCCTGGGGCAGGGGGGGAATTCACCCCTCCACTTT
cdr3_aa: CASSILGQGGNSPLHF

clone_size: NA
j_call: TRBJ2-1
v_call: TRBV7-9
d_call: NA
cdr3_nt: TGTGCCAGCAGCCCCCCTTCCGAGGGAGGGCAGTTCTTC
cdr3_aa: CASSPPSEGGQFF

clone_size: NA
j_call: TRBJ2-3
v_call: TRBV29-1
d_call: NA
cdr3_nt: TGCAGCGTTGGGGTCCCCTTTGGCAGGGTCTACACAGATACGCAGTATTTT
cdr3_aa: CSVGVPFGRVYTDTQYF

clone_size: few
j_call: TRBJ1-3
v_call: TRBV18
d_call: NA
cdr3_nt: TGTGCCAGCTCACCTTGGACAGACGGGCGGGGAGGAAACACCATATATTTT
cdr3_aa: CASSPWTDGRGGNTIYF

clone_size: many
j_call: TRBJ1-1
v_call: TRBV3-1
d_call: NA
cdr3_nt: TGTGCCAGCAGCCCCTTGGGGGTGGGTACTGAAGCTTTCTTT
cdr3_aa: CASSPLGVGTEAFF

clone_size: NA
j_call: TRBJ2-3
v_call: TRBV7-2
d_call: NA
cdr3_nt: TGTGCCAGCAGCTTAGACCATGCAGATACGCAGTATTTT
cdr3_aa: CASSLDHADTQYF

clone_size: NA
j_call: TRBJ2-2
v_call: TRBV9
d_call: NA
cdr3_nt: TGTGCCAGCAGCGTAGTATCAGGGAACACCGGGGAGCTGTTTTTT
cdr3_aa: CASSVVSGNTGELFF

clone_size: once
j_call: TRBJ1-1
v_call: TRBV2
d_call: TRBD1
cdr3_nt: TGTGCCAGCAGAGGCACAGGGGGCCGAAGCACTGAAGCTCTCTTT
cdr3_aa: CASRGTGGRSTEALF

clone_size: few
j_call: TRBJ2-3
v_call: TRBV5-6
d_call: TRBD2
cdr3_nt: TGTGCCAGCAGGCACCGGGGGGTAAGCACAGATACGCAGTATTTT
cdr3_aa: CASRHRGVSTDTQYF

clone_size: NA
j_call: TRBJ1-1
v_call: TRBV5-6
d_call: NA
cdr3_nt: TGTGCCAGCAGTTGGACAGCGGGTAACACTGAAGCTTTCTTT
cdr3_aa: CASSWTAGNTEAFF